This T cell receptor (beta chain) was identified in a study of blood T cell repertoires in COVID-19. Produced via immunoSEQ multiplex PCR; TCRdb's table is partial and in-frame only. The sample records about 380,000 clones, about 80% being singletons. In its sample, this clone was seen a few times. Germline V gives CDR1 MDHEN, CDR2 SYDVKM. CDR3 size: 14 residues. Trimming removed 9 bases at V and 1 base at J, with 12 bases between. The sequencing sample was made of peripheral blood. The rearrangement links TRBV28 to TRBJ2-2; D is possibly TRBD1 (5 bases). The clonotype comes from a human donor with acute or convalescent COVID-19. The donor label of this sample is uncertain. CDR3 coding DNA: TGTGCCAGTAAACAGGCGAAGAACACCGGGGAGCTGTTTTTT. Translating gives CASKQAKNTGELFF.